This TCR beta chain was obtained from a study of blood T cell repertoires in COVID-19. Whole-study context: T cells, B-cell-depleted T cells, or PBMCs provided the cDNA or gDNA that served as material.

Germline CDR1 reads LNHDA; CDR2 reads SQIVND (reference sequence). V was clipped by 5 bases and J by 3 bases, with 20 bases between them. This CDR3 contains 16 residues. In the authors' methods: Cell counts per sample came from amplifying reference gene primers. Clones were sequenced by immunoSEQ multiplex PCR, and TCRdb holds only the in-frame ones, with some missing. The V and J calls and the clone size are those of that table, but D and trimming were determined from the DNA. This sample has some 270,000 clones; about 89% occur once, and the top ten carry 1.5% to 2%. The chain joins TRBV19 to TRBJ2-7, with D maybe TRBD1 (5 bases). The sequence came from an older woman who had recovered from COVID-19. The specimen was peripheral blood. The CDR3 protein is CASSRTSGIRSYEQYF. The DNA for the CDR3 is TGTGCCAGTAGTCGTACCTCAGGGATAAGAAGCTACGAGCAGTACTTC.